The present T cell receptor (beta chain) was sequenced within a study of T cells in tumors after PD-1 blockade. Study in general: Prior checkpoint blockade, systemic immunosuppressant use, or anti-cancer therapy within 4 weeks excluded patients. A subset received ongoing vismodegib 150 mg daily alongside anti-PD-1 therapy. Mean per blood sample: 113,528 templates (about 24,000-260,000), some 34,000 unique clonotypes.

Input was roughly 550 ng to 6,500 ng of genomic DNA from tumor or blood. Generated by immunoSEQ multiplex PCR, the TCRdb table keeps only in-frame clones and is missing some. The sample consists of about 19,000 clones, over 70% of them appearing once. The germline CDR1 and CDR2 sequences are SGHRS and YFSETQ. The CDR3 sequence is 13 residues long. Trimming took off 5 bases at V and 7 bases at J, with 16 bases between the two ends. The specimen was PBMCs, collected after anti-PD-1 therapy. The chain is built from TRBV5-1 and TRBJ2-7, with TRBD1 as a possible D gene (5 bases). This clonotype was sampled from a human donor with advanced basal cell or squamous cell carcinoma (not recorded which). CDR3 in amino acids: CASRVQGIGEQYF. CDR3 DNA: TGCGCCAGCAGGGTGCAGGGAATAGGGGAGCAGTACTTC.